This record covers a single T cell receptor (beta chain). The target of this receptor is not known. The sequencing machine was a NextSeq 550. The Human TCR Profiling Kit (MiLaboratory) was used to make UMI-labeled 5' RACE TRB cDNA libraries. The full amount of extracted RNA was used for cDNA synthesis, and the full amount of resulting cDNA was used for PCR amplification. Libraries were prepared in parallel with an identical number of PCR cycles. For the original study's pipeline: MIGEC and MiXCR extracted about 48,000 +/- 9,800 unique UMI-labeled TRB cDNA molecules per library, requiring at least two reads per UMI. Each library averaged roughly 36,000 +/- 9,600 functional in-frame TRB CDR3 nucleotide clonotypes without stop codons. After downsampling to 5000 UMI-labeled TRB molecules per sample, diversity metrics, including normalized Shannon-Wiener and Chao1, were computed in VDJtools. VDJtools computed clonotype-size-weighted physicochemical properties of the central five CDR3 residues: interaction energy, strength, volume and Kidera factor 4. Each CDR3 protein sequence appears as one entry after TCRdb reprocessed the reads, and no DNA is included. These V and J calls are TCRdb output, not the study's own analysis. This sample's table has entries for 150,000 to 180,000 distinct CDR3 sequences. The ten largest clones take up 0.49% of the sample.

Its CDR3 holds 15 amino acids, cysteine through phenylalanine. The nucleotide record is missing. Taken from the germline V gene (reference sequence), the CDR1 and CDR2 loops are SEHNR and FQNEAQ. This entry is derived from a study of CXCR3-negative and CXCR3-positive naive CD8 T cells (dated by TCRdb to about 2019). A note on the overall study: In total, 130 million to 150 million TRB reads were obtained, or roughly 1.5 +/- 0.3 million reads per library. TRBV-TRBJ cluster analysis included naive subsets from roughly 5 donors and memory cells from 3 donors. Diversity and physicochemical repertoire analyses were performed on approximately 10 donors pooled from two independent experiments. The research as a whole found: Surface CD5, linked to self-reactivity in mice, was comparable between naive subsets; TCR interaction strength was therefore also inferred from TRB CDR3 physicochemical properties. Comparably high repertoire diversity was found in both naive subsets, whereas much lower repertoire diversity was found in memory CD8+ T cells. Freshly isolated PBMCs were used for most assays because CXCR3 expression went down partially after cryopreservation. Compared with CXCR3-negative naive cells, CXCR3-positive naive cells had TRB CDR3s with higher hydrophobicity (lower Kidera factor 4), lower energy, and higher strength and volume indices. Within the same donor, TRBV-TRBJ usage looked similar between naive CXCR3-negative and CXCR3-positive cells, but memory cells had distinct patterns.

Each CD8+ T cell subset was flow-sorted in triplicate, with fewer than 350,000 cells per subset placed directly into RLT lysis buffer. Naive CD8+ T cells were defined stringently as CD45RO-CCR7+CD27+CD95- to exclude memory contaminants. Using standard density gradient centrifugation, peripheral blood mononuclear cells were isolated from buffy coats. A FACSAria III was used to flow-sort naive CXCR3-negative and CXCR3-positive CD8+ T cells. Total RNA was extracted from sorted cells using an RNeasy Mini Kit. The receptor was derived from a human donor in good health. Some clones in this sample may be carry-over from other donors' samples. Rearrangement joined TRBV7-9 to TRBJ2-5. Sequencing was performed on naive CXCR3+ CD8+ T cells from blood. The intended sense of this specimen's cell subset or site label: CD45RO-CCR7+CD27+CD95- naive CD8+ T cells expressing CXCR3 (TNR3+). The CDR3 loop reads CASSSTLRFVETQYF.